The 14 T cell receptor beta chains presented below share a single source sample, sequenced in a study of T cell responses to AZD1222 COVID-19 vaccine. Some clones are missing from TCRdb's copy, which holds only in-frame ones; the method was immunoSEQ multiplex PCR. This repertoire shows 95,000 to 100,000 clones, approximately 91% found once; its top ten account for around a sixth. The sequenced sample was peripheral blood, obtained 28 days after the second AZD1222 dose. These receptors all stem from an adult who received the AZD1222 COVID-19 vaccine.

The chain combines TRBV5-4 with TRBJ1-2; TRBD1 is a possible D gene (5 bases). Germline loops: CDR1 SGHNT, CDR2 YYREEE (reference sequence). Trimming took 4 bases from V and 8 from J, leaving 21 bases between them. The CDR3 runs 15 residues. The CDR3 sequence: CASSTGASGFRGYTF. The CDR3 region has the DNA TGTGCCAGCAGCACGGGAGCTTCAGGGTTTAGGGGCTACACCTTC.

V is TRBV28 and J is TRBJ2-2, with 7 bases identical to TRBD1. This CDR3 is built from 18 residues. In germline, CDR1 is MDHEN, CDR2 SYDVKM. V trimming: 2 bases; J trimming: 0 bases; junction bases outside the gene matches: 9. As DNA, the CDR3 is TGTGCCAGCAGTTTAAGGCAGGGACAGACCACGAACACCGGGGAGCTGTTTTTT. Its translation: CASSLRQGQTTNTGELFF.

V and J are TRBV2 and TRBJ1-2; the D gene is possibly TRBD1 (5 bases). Trimming stripped 6 bases from V and 5 bases from J, with 10 bases between. CDR1 is SNHLY and CDR2 is FYNNEI in the germline V gene. CDR3 length: 12 amino acids. DNA for the CDR3: TGTGCCAGCAGGTCGGACATGTATGGCTACACCTTC. It specifies CASRSDMYGYTF.

V is TRBV29-1 and J is TRBJ2-1, with D possibly TRBD1 on 6 matching bases. CDR1 is SQVTM and CDR2 is ANQGSEA in the germline V gene. This CDR3 spans 13 amino acids. V dropped 8 bases and J dropped 0 bases, with 11 bases sitting between them. The CDR3 region has the DNA TGCAGCTCATGGACAGCCTCCTACAATGAGCAGTTCTTC. Residues: CSSWTASYNEQFF.

The chain couples TRBV6-4 to TRBJ2-2; D is perhaps TRBD2 (5 bases). Germline loops: CDR1 MRHNA, CDR2 SNTAGT. V was pared by 0 bases and J by 4 bases, with 12 bases between. The CDR3 contains 16 residues. DNA for the CDR3: TGTGCCAGCAGTGACTCGAGAGGTGGGAGCACCGGGGAGCTGTTTTTT. Translation gives CASSDSRGGSTGELFF.

This chain connects TRBV27 to TRBJ1-4; D remains ambiguous. V lost 3 bases and J lost 4, with 12 bases in between. Per germline, CDR1 MNHEY and CDR2 SMNVEV (reference sequence). There are 15 residues in the CDR3. CDR3 residues: CASSLASAGNEKLFF. The CDR3 nucleotides are TGTGCCAGCAGTTTGGCGAGCGCGGGTAATGAAAAACTGTTTTTT.

The genes are TRBV10-1 and TRBJ2-2; D is possibly TRBD2 (6 bases). The CDR3 covers 16 residues. The germline CDR1 and CDR2 sequences are WNHNN and SYGVQD (reference sequence). V was clipped by 4 bases and J by 6 bases, with 18 bases between them. The CDR3 sequence: CASSGTGPRRAGELFF. The CDR3 nucleotides read TGCGCCAGCAGTGGCACGGGACCCAGGAGGGCCGGGGAGCTGTTTTTT.

This chain links TRBV28 with TRBJ2-3; no clear D. Trimming stripped 2 bases from V and 2 bases from J, with 17 bases between. CDR3 length: 17 amino acids. Germline assignment: CDR1 MDHEN and CDR2 SYDVKM. The CDR3: CASSLKSGRLITDTQYF. The CDR3 bases are TGTGCCAGCAGTTTAAAATCTGGGCGCCTGATCACAGATACGCAGTATTTT.

The V gene is TRBV5-1, the J gene TRBJ2-3, with TRBD2 identical over 7 bases. The CDR3 has 21 amino acids. V lost 1 base to trimming and J lost 3 bases; unmatched junction nucleotides: 23. Germline CDR1 and CDR2: SGHRS and YFSETQ. The DNA for the CDR3 is TGCGCCAGCAGCTTGAGAGGCGGCGGGAGTTTAGGTCGGGAGCAAACAGATACGCAGTATTTT. It specifies CASSLRGGGSLGREQTDTQYF.

The chain is built from TRBV7-9 and TRBJ1-2; D perhaps matches TRBD1 (5 bases). The V gene lost 1 base and the J gene lost 7 bases, with 7 bases spanning the gap. The CDR3 covers 12 residues. CDR1 is SEHNR and CDR2 is FQNEAQ in the germline V gene (reference sequence). The CDR3 loop reads CASSLGGAGYTF. CDR3 nucleotide sequence: TGTGCCAGCAGCTTAGGCGGGGCTGGCTACACCTTC. Combining the CDR3 with reference TRBV7-9 and TRBJ1-2 gives the whole variable domain DTGVSQNPRHKITKRGQNVTFRCDPISEHNRLYWYRQTLGQGPEFLTYFQNEAQLEKSRLLSDRFSAERPKGSFSTLEIQRTEQGDSAMYLCASSLGGAGYTFGSGTRLTVV.

The genes are TRBV11-2 and TRBJ2-1; 9 nucleotides line up with TRBD2. Germline CDR1 SGHAT, CDR2 FQNNGV. This CDR3 spans 16 amino acids. Trimming at V came to 2 bases and at J to 4 bases, leaving 6 bases not matched to a gene. CDR3 coding DNA: TGTGCCAGCAGCTTACTCTCTAGCGGGAAATACAATGAGCAGTTCTTC. As protein: CASSLLSSGKYNEQFF.

The chain recombines TRBV3-1 (or the pseudogene TRBV3-2) with TRBJ2-7, with TRBD1 identical over 10 bases. The length of the CDR3 is 16 residues. CDR1 LGHDT and CDR2 YNNKEL come from the germline V gene (reference sequence). The trim removed 4 bases at V and 5 bases at J, leaving 11 bases unmatched. CDR3 protein: CASSRVPGQGYHEQYF. The CDR3 bases are TGTGCCAGCAGCCGGGTCCCGGGACAGGGGTACCACGAGCAGTACTTC.

This clone has only a few counts. The V call is TRBV5-1, the J call TRBJ2-3, with D maybe TRBD2 (6 bases). V was trimmed by 4 bases and J by 2 bases, leaving 17 bases between them. The CDR3 consists of 16 residues. CDR1 and CDR2 (germline): SGHRS, YFSETQ. CDR3 sequence: CASSISSSVFTDTQYF. CDR3 bases: TGCGCCAGCAGCATTTCATCTAGCGTATTCACAGATACGCAGTATTTT.

The chain uses TRBV11-2 and TRBJ2-7, with 10 bases aligning to TRBD2. Germline V gene sequence: CDR1 SGHAT, CDR2 FQNNGV. After removal of 2 bases from V and 7 bases from J, the junction contained 8 bases not matched to a gene. CDR3 length equals 15 residues. CDR3 amino acids: CASSLRLAGVLEQYF. The CDR3 bases are TGTGCCAGCAGCTTAAGGCTAGCGGGAGTTTTAGAGCAGTACTTC.